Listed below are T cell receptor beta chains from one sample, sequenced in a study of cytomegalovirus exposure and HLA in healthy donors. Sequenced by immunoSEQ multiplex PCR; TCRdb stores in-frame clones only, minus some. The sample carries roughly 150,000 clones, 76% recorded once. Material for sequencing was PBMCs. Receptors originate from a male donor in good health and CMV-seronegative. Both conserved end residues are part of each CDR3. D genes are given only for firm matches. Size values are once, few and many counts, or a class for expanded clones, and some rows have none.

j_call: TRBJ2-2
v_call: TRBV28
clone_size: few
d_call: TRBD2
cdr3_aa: CASSHHRTSVNTGELFF
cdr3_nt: TGTGCCAGCAGTCACCACCGGACTAGCGTGAACACCGGGGAGCTGTTTTTT

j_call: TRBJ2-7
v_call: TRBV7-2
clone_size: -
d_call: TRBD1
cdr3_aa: CASSFQTGAAYEQYF
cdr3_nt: TGTGCCAGCAGCTTTCAGACAGGGGCAGCCTACGAGCAGTACTTC

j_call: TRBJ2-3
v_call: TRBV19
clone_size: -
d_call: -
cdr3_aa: CASSIGPTDTQYF
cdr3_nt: TGTGCCAGTAGTATTGGGCCCACAGATACGCAGTATTTT

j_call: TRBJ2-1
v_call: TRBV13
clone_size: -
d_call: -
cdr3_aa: CASSLEHYNEQFF
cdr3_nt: TGTGCCAGCAGCTTAGAGCACTACAATGAGCAGTTCTTC

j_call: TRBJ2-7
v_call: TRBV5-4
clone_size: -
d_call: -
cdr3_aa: CASSSDSNYEQYF
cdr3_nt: TGTGCCAGCAGCTCTGACTCCAACTACGAGCAGTACTTC

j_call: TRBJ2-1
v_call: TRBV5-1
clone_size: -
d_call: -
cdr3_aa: CASSFGTTNEQFF
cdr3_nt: TGCGCCAGCAGCTTCGGGACAACCAATGAGCAGTTCTTC

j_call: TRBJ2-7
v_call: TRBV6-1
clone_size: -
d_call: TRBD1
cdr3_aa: CASSGTTGLSHEQYF
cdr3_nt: TGTGCCAGCAGTGGAACGACAGGGTTGTCCCACGAGCAGTACTTC

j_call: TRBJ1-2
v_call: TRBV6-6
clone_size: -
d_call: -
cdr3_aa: CASSYSRRNYGYTF
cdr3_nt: TGTGCCAGCAGTTACTCCCGGCGGAACTATGGCTACACCTTC

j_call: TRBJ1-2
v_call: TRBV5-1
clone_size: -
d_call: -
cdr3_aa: CASSLEGLSIYGYTF
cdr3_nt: TGCGCCAGCAGCTTGGAGGGGCTAAGTATCTATGGCTACACCTTC

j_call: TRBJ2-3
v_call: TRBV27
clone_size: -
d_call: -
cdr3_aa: CASSPRGSTDTQYF
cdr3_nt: TGTGCCAGCAGTCCCCGGGGGAGCACAGATACGCAGTATTTT

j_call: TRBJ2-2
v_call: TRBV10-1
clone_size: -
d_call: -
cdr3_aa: CASSESEEDNTGELFF
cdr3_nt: TGCGCCAGCAGTGAGTCGGAGGAAGATAACACCGGGGAGCTGTTTTTT

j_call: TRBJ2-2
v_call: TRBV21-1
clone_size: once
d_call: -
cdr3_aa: CASTSDRANGELFF
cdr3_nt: TGTGCCAGCACCTCGGACAGGGCTAACGGGGAGCTGTTTTTT

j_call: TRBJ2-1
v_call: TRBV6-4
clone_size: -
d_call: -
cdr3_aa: CASSEGVASYNEQFF
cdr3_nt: TGTGCCAGCAGTGAAGGGGTCGCGTCCTACAATGAGCAGTTCTTC

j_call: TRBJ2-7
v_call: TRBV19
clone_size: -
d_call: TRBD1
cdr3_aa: CASSLGLHRGNEQYF
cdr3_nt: TGTGCCAGTAGTCTCGGGCTTCACAGGGGAAACGAGCAGTACTTC

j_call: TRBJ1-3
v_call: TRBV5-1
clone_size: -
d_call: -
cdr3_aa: CASSLGALGAGDTIYF
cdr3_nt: TGCGCCAGCAGCCTGGGCGCGTTGGGGGCTGGCGACACCATATATTTT

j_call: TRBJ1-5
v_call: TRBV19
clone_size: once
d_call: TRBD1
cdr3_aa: CASSRGQGTQGNQPQHF
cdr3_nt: TGTGCCAGTAGTCGAGGACAGGGGACTCAGGGCAATCAGCCCCAGCATTTT

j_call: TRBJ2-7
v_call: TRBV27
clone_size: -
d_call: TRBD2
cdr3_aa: CASSLEGSGRSYEQYF
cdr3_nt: TGTGCCAGCAGTTTAGAGGGTAGCGGGAGAAGTTACGAGCAGTACTTC

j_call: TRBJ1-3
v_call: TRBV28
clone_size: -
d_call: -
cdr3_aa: CASSLSNRVGNTIYF
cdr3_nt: TGTGCCAGCAGTTTATCAAACAGGGTGGGAAACACCATATATTTT

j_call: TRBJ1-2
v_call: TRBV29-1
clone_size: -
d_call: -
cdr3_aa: CSIPGPFGYTF
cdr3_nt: TGCAGTATTCCCGGTCCTTTCGGCTACACCTTC

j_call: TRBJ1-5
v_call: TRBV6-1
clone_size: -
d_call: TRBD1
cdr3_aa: CASSADRAYQPQHF
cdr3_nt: TGTGCCAGCAGTGCGGACAGGGCGTATCAGCCCCAGCATTTT

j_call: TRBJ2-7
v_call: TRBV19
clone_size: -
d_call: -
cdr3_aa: CASSSSTGISYEQYF
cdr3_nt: TGTGCCAGTAGTTCCTCTACAGGGATTTCCTACGAGCAGTACTTC

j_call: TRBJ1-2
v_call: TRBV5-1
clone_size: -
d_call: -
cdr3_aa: CASTGGGSRNYGYTF
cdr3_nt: TGCGCCAGCACCGGCGGCGGGAGCAGAAACTATGGCTACACCTTC

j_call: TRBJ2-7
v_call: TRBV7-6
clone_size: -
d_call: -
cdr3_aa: CASSPGHYEQYF
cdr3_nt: TGTGCCAGCAGCCCGGGACACTACGAGCAGTACTTC

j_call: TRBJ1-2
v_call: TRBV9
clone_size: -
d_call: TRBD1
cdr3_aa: CASSDSGTANYGYTF
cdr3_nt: TGTGCCAGCAGCGACTCCGGGACAGCTAACTATGGCTACACCTTC

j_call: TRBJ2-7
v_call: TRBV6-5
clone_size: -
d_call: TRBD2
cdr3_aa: CASQSSGGQLYEQYF
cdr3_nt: TGTGCCAGCCAATCCTCGGGAGGGCAATTGTACGAGCAGTACTTC

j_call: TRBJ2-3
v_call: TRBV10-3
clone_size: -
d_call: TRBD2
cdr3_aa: CAIQRELDTQYF
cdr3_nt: TGTGCCATTCAGCGGGAGTTAGATACGCAGTATTTT

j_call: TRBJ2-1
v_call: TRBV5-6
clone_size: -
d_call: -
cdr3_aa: CASSLTGNEQFF
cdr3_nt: TGTGCCAGCAGCTTGACGGGCAATGAGCAGTTCTTC

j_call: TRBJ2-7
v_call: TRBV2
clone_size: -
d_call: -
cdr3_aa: CASSSGVVGYF
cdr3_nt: TGTGCCAGCAGTTCGGGGGTCGTCGGGTACTTC

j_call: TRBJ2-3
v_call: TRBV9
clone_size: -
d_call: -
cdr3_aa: CASSVTGTSTDTQYF
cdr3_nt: TGTGCCAGCAGCGTTACCGGGACTTCCACAGATACGCAGTATTTT

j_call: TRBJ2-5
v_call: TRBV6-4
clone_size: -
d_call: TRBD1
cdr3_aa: CASSPTPTGVETQYF
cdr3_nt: TGTGCCAGCAGTCCCACCCCGACAGGGGTTGAGACCCAGTACTTC

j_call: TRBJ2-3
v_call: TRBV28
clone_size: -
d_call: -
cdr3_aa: CATQDVTDTQYF
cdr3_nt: TGTGCCACACAGGACGTCACAGATACGCAGTATTTT

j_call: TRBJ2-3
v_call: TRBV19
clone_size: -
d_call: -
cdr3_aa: CASSIGGSSTDTQYF
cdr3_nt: TGTGCCAGTAGTATCGGAGGATCCAGCACAGATACGCAGTATTTT

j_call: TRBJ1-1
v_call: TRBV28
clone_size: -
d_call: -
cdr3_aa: CASRSPQGGNTEAFF
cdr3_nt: TGTGCCAGCAGGTCCCCGCAGGGCGGGAACACTGAAGCTTTCTTT

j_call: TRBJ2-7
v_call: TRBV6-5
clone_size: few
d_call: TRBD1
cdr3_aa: CASKFSGTVGEQYF
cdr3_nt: TGTGCCAGCAAGTTTTCCGGGACAGTGGGCGAGCAGTACTTC

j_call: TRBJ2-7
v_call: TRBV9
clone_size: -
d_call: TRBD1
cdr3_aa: CASSVSPGGGYEQYF
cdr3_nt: TGTGCCAGCAGCGTATCCCCAGGGGGCGGGTACGAGCAGTACTTC

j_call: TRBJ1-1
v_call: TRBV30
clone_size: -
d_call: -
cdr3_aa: CASRRGGGGTEAFF
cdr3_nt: TGTGCCTCAAGAAGAGGGGGGGGTGGCACTGAAGCTTTCTTT

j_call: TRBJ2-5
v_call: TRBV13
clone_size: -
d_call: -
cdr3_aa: CASSFRETPGETQYF
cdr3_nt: TGTGCCAGCAGCTTCCGGGAAACGCCGGGAGAGACCCAGTACTTC

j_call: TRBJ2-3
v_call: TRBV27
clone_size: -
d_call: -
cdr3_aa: CASSFAGSMDTQYF
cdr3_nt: TGTGCCAGCAGTTTTGCGGGATCGATGGATACGCAGTATTTT

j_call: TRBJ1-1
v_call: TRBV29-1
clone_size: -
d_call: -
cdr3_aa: CSVAFDFMNTEAFF
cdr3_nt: TGCAGCGTTGCTTTTGACTTTATGAACACTGAAGCTTTCTTT

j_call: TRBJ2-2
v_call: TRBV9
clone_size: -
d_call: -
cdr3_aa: CASSVATGGGGNTGELFF
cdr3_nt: TGTGCCAGCAGCGTAGCTACCGGGGGAGGGGGGAACACCGGGGAGCTGTTTTTT

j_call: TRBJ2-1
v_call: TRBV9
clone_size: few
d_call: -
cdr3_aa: CASSARRVGDEQFF
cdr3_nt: TGTGCCAGCAGCGCCCGTCGAGTGGGCGATGAGCAGTTCTTC

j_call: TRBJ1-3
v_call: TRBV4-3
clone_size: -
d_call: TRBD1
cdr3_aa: CASSQRTGPGNTIYF
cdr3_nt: TGCGCCAGCAGCCAAAGGACAGGGCCTGGAAACACCATATATTTT

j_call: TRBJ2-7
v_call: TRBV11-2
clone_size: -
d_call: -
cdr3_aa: CASSLAGGVMGEQYF
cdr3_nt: TGTGCCAGCAGCTTAGCGGGGGGCGTTATGGGGGAGCAGTACTTC

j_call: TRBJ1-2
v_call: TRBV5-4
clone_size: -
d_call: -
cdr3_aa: CASSWAEGPENYGYTF
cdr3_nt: TGTGCCAGCAGCTGGGCCGAGGGTCCTGAAAACTATGGCTACACCTTC

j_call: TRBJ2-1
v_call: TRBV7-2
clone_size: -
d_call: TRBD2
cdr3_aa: CASSPTSGNYNEQFF
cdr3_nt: TGTGCCAGCAGCCCCACTAGCGGGAATTACAATGAGCAGTTCTTC

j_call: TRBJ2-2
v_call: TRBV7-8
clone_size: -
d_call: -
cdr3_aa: CASRRVVPTNTGELFF
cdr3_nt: TGTGCCAGCCGCCGGGTTGTGCCGACGAACACCGGGGAGCTGTTTTTT

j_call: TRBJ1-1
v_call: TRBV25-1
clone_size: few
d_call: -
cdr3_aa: CASSVVSGTEAFF
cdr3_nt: TGTGCCAGCAGTGTGGTGTCAGGGACTGAAGCTTTCTTT

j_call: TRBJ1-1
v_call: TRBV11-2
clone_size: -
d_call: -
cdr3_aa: CASSLVRVNTEAFF
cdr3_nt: TGTGCCAGCAGCTTAGTCAGGGTGAACACTGAAGCTTTCTTT

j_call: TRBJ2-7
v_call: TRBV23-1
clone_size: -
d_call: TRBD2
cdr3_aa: CASSQDLAGSYEQYF
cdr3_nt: TGCGCCAGCAGTCAAGATCTAGCGGGTTCCTACGAGCAGTACTTC

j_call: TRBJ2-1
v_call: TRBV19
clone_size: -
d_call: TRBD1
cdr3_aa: CASSIAGQGVTSRNEQFF
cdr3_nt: TGTGCCAGTAGTATAGCGGGACAGGGGGTCACTTCTAGGAATGAGCAGTTCTTC

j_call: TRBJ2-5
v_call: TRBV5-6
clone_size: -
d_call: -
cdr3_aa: CASSLVGAPETQYF
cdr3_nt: TGTGCCAGCAGCTTGGTTGGGGCCCCAGAGACCCAGTACTTC

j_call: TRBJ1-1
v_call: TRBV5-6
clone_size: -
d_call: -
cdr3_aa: CASSPTGLRNTEAFF
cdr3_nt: TGTGCCAGCAGCCCTACAGGGCTCCGGAACACTGAAGCTTTCTTT

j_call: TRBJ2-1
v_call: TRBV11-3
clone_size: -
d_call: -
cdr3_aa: CASSLFENNEQFF
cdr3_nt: TGTGCCAGCAGCTTATTCGAGAACAATGAGCAGTTCTTC